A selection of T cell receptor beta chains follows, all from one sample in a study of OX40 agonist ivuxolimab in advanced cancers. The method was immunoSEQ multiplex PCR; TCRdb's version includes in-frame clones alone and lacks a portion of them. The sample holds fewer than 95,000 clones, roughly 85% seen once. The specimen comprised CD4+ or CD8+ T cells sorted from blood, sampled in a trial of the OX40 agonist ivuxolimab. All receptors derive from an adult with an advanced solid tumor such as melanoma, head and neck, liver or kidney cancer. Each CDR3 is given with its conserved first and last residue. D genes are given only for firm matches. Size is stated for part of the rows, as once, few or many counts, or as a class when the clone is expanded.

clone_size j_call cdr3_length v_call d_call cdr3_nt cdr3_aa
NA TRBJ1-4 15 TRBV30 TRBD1 TGTGCCTGGAGTGTAGGGACAGCCTATAATGAAAAACTGTTTTTT CAWSVGTAYNEKLFF
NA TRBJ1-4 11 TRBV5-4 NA TGTGCCAGCAGCTTTGGTGAAAAACTGTTTTTT CASSFGEKLFF
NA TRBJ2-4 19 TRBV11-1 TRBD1 TGTGCCAGCAGCCCCGCCCGGGACAGCACAACTTTAGCCAAAAACATTCAGTACTTC CASSPARDSTTLAKNIQYF
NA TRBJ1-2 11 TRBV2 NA TGTGCCAGCAGCAGGGACTATGGCTACACCTTC CASSRDYGYTF
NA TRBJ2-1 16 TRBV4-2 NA TGTGCCAGCAGCCAAGATGGCAATTTATCCGGCAATGAGCAGTTCTTC CASSQDGNLSGNEQFF
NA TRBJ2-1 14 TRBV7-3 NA TGTGCCAGCAGCTTAACGGGGCCCGGGAATGAGCAGTTCTTC CASSLTGPGNEQFF
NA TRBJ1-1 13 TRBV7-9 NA TGTGCCAGCAGCCTTGGGTTAGAGGCCCCCGCTTTCTTT CASSLGLEAPAFF
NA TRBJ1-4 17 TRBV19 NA TGTGCCAGTAGTATTGGCCGGTCACCAGCAACTAATGAAAAACTGTTTTTT CASSIGRSPATNEKLFF
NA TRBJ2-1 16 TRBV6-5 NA TGTGCCAGCAGTTACCGCCCAACGACCCTCCATGTAGAGCAGTTCTTC CASSYRPTTLHVEQFF
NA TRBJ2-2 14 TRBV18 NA TGTGCCAGCTCACCAGGCCAAGGGGCCGGGGAGCTGTTTTTT CASSPGQGAGELFF
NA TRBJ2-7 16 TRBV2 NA TGTGCCAGCAGGGAATTCCGGGGACGAGCACCCTACGAGCAGTACTTC CASREFRGRAPYEQYF
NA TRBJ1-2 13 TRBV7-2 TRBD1 TGTGCCAGCAGCGCGGGACAGGGACTACTCGAAACCTTC CASSAGQGLLETF
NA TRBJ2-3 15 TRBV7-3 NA TGTGCCAGCAGCTTATCCCGGAGGGTCCCAGATACGCAGTATTTT CASSLSRRVPDTQYF
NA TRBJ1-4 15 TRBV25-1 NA TGTGCCAGCAGTGAACGGGGGGGCGTAGGTGAAAAACTGTTTTTT CASSERGGVGEKLFF
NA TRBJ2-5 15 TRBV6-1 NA TGTGCCAGCAGTGAAACGATCGTCTTACAAGAGACCCAGTACTTC CASSETIVLQETQYF
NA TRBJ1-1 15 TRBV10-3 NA TGTGCCATCAGTGAGTCGACAATCCGGAACACTGAAGCTTTCTTT CAISESTIRNTEAFF
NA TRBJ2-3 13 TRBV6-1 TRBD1 TGTGCCAGCAGTTGGGGACAGAAAGATACGCAGTATTTT CASSWGQKDTQYF
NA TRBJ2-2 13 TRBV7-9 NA TGTGCCGCTGCAGAATCTAACGCCGGGGAGCTGTTTTTT CAAAESNAGELFF
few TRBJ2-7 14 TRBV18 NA TGTGCCAGCTCACCTTCGGGACAAAACTACGAGCAGTACTTC CASSPSGQNYEQYF
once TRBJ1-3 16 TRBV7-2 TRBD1 TGTGCCAGCAGCTTAATAACAGGGGTCATTGGAAACACCATATATTTT CASSLITGVIGNTIYF
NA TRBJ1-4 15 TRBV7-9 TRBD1 TGTGCCAGCAGCAGCCGGGACAGGGGACGTGAAAAACTGTTTTTT CASSSRDRGREKLFF
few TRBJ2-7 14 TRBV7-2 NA TGTGCCAGCAGCCCCGGGCAGGTCGGGTACGAGCAGTACTTC CASSPGQVGYEQYF